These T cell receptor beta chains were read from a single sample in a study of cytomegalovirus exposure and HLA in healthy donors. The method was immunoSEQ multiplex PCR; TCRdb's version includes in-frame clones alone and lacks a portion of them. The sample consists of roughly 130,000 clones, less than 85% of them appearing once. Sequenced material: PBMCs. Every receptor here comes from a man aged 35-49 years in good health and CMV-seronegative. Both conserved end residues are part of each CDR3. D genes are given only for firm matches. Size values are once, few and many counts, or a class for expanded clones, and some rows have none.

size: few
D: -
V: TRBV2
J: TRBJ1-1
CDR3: CASSETVSYTEAFF
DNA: TGTGCCAGCAGTGAGACAGTAAGCTACACTGAAGCTTTCTTT

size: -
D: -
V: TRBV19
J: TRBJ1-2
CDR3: CASKWAGEGYGYTF
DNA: TGTGCCAGTAAATGGGCAGGGGAAGGCTATGGCTACACCTTC

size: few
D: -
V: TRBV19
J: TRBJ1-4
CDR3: CASSSRVELFF
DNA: TGTGCCAGTAGTAGCAGGGTAGAACTGTTTTTT

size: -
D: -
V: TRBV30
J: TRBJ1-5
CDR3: CAWSGTHYSNQPQHF
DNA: TGTGCCTGGAGTGGGACACATTATAGCAATCAGCCCCAGCATTTT

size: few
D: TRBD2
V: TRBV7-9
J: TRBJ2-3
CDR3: CASSFLAGGSDTQYF
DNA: TGTGCCAGCAGCTTTTTAGCGGGAGGTTCTGATACGCAGTATTTT

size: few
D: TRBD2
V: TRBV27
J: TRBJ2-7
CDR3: CASSSGTSDYEQYF
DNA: TGTGCCAGCAGTTCCGGGACTAGCGACTACGAGCAGTACTTC

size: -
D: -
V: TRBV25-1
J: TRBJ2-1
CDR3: CASSPPQSGAYNEQFF
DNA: TGTGCCAGCAGTCCTCCCCAGTCGGGGGCCTACAATGAGCAGTTCTTC

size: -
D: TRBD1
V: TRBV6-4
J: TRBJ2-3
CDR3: CASSGQGATDTQYF
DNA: TGTGCCAGCAGCGGACAGGGGGCCACAGATACGCAGTATTTT

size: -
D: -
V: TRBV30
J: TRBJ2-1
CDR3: CAWSQVSGPLQFF
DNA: TGTGCCTGGAGCCAGGTCAGCGGTCCCCTGCAGTTCTTC

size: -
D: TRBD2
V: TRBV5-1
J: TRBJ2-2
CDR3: CASSDSGSVSGELFF
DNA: TGCGCCAGCAGCGATAGCGGGAGTGTCTCCGGGGAGCTGTTTTTT

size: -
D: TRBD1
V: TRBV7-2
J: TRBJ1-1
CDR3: CASSLGIPGQGSAFF
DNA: TGTGCCAGCAGCTTAGGAATTCCGGGACAGGGGTCGGCTTTCTTT

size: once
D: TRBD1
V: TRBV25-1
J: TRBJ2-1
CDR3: CASSRNRGFEQFF
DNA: TGTGCCAGCAGTAGAAACAGGGGGTTCGAGCAGTTCTTC

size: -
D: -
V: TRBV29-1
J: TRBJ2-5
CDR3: CSVENSGEETQYF
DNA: TGCAGCGTTGAAAATAGCGGAGAAGAGACCCAGTACTTC

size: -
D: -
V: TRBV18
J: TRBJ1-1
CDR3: CASSPQVNTEAFF
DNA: TGTGCCAGCTCACCTCAGGTGAACACTGAAGCTTTCTTT

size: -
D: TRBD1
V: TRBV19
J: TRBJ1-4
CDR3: CASSMGDRDQDEKLFF
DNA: TGTGCCAGTAGTATGGGGGACAGGGATCAGGATGAAAAACTGTTTTTT

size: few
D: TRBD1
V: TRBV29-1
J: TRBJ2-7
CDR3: CSVAPRDRGAVDEQYF
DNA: TGCAGCGTTGCGCCCCGGGACAGGGGCGCAGTCGACGAGCAGTACTTC

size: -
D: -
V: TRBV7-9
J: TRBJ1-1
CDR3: CASSRGDTEAFF
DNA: TGTGCCAGCAGCCGCGGGGACACTGAAGCTTTCTTT

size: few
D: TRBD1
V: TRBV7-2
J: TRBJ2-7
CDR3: CASSWDRGSDEQYF
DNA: TGTGCCAGCAGCTGGGACAGGGGATCAGACGAGCAGTACTTC

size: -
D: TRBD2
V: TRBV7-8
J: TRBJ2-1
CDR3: CASSLSLADSYNEQFF
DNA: TGTGCCAGCAGCTTAAGTCTAGCGGACTCCTACAATGAGCAGTTCTTC

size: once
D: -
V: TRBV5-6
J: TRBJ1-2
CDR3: CASSFPQILNYGYTF
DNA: TGTGCCAGCAGCTTTCCACAGATTCTTAACTATGGCTACACCTTC

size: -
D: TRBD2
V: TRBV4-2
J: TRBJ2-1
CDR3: CASSLGTSGDNEQFF
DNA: TGTGCCAGCAGCCTCGGGACTAGCGGGGACAATGAGCAGTTCTTC

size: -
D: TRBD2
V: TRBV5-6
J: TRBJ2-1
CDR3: CASSISGRAGDEQFF
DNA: TGTGCCAGCAGCATAAGCGGGAGGGCCGGGGATGAGCAGTTCTTC

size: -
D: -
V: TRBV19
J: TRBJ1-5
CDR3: CASNPRGAGLNQPQHF
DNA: TGTGCCAGTAATCCCCGGGGGGCGGGGCTCAATCAGCCCCAGCATTTT

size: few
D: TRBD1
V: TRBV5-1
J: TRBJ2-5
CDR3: CASSGGTGAGETQYF
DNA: TGCGCCAGCAGCGGCGGGACAGGGGCAGGGGAGACCCAGTACTTC

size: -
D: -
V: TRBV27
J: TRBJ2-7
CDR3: CASSLFDSYEQYF
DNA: TGTGCCAGCAGTTTATTCGACAGCTACGAGCAGTACTTC

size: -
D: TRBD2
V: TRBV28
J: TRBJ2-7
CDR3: CASSLVGGGSYEQYF
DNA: TGTGCCAGCAGTTTAGTGGGCGGGGGATCCTACGAGCAGTACTTC

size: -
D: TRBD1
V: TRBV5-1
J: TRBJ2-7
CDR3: CASSTPGTGGKEQYF
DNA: TGCGCCAGCAGCACTCCCGGGACAGGGGGCAAAGAGCAGTACTTC

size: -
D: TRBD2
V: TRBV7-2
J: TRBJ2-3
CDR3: CASSTLAGGPTDTQYF
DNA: TGTGCCAGCAGCACTTTAGCGGGAGGGCCGACAGATACGCAGTATTTT

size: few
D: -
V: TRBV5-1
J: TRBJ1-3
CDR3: CASSLGPSGNTIYF
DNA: TGCGCCAGCAGCTTGGGGCCCTCTGGAAACACCATATATTTT

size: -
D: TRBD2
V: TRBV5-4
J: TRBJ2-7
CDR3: CASSLGTSGSYEQYF
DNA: TGTGCCAGCAGCTTGGGGACTAGCGGCTCCTACGAGCAGTACTTC

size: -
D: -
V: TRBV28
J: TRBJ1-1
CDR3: CASSDRITEAFF
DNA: TGTGCCAGCAGTGACAGGATCACTGAAGCTTTCTTT

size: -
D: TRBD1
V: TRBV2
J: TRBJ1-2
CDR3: CASRGQDRGYTF
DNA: TGTGCCAGCAGGGGACAGGATCGGGGCTACACCTTC

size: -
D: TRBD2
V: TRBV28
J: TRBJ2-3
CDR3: CASTPTSGPTDTQYF
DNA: TGTGCCAGCACTCCGACTAGCGGGCCTACAGATACGCAGTATTTT

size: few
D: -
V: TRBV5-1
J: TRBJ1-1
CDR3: CASSLVGGSTEAFF
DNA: TGCGCCAGCAGCTTGGTCGGGGGTAGCACTGAAGCTTTCTTT

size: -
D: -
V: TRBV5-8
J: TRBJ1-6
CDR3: CATLDSLTSPLHF
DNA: TGTGCCACCCTCGACAGTTTAACCTCACCCCTCCACTTT

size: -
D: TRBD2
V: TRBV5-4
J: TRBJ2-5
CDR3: CASSLRLAGLETQYF
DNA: TGTGCCAGCAGCTTGAGATTAGCGGGATTAGAGACCCAGTACTTC

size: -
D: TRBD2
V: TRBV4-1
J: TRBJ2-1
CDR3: CASSQEWLADSYNEQFF
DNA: TGCGCCAGCAGCCAAGAATGGCTAGCGGATTCCTACAATGAGCAGTTCTTC

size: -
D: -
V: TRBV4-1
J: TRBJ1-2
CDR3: CASSQDWGGAEPYGYTF
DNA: TGCGCCAGCAGCCAAGATTGGGGGGGCGCGGAGCCCTATGGCTACACCTTC

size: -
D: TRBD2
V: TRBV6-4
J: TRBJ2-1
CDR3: CASSFGTTGNEQFF
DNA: TGTGCCAGCAGTTTCGGGACTACGGGTAATGAGCAGTTCTTC

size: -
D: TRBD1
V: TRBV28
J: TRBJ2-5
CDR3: CASSLSAGTGVLRETQYF
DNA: TGTGCCAGCAGTCTCAGCGCCGGGACAGGGGTACTGCGAGAGACCCAGTACTTC

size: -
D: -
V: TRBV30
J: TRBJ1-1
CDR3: CAWKNGGEATEAFF
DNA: TGTGCCTGGAAAAACGGGGGGGAGGCCACTGAAGCTTTCTTT

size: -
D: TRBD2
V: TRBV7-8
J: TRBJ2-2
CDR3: CASSPRTRENTGELFF
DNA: TGTGCCAGCAGCCCCCGGACTAGGGAGAACACCGGGGAGCTGTTTTTT

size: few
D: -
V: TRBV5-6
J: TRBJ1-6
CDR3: CASSRIVGGVGSPLHF
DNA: TGTGCCAGCAGCCGGATAGTGGGGGGAGTGGGTTCACCCCTCCACTTT

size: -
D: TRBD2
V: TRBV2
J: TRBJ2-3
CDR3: CASKGLAGGPGDTQYF
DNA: TGTGCCAGCAAGGGACTAGCGGGAGGGCCAGGAGATACGCAGTATTTT

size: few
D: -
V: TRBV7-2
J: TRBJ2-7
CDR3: CASSPRVGSGYEQYF
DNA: TGTGCCAGCAGTCCCCGGGTGGGTAGCGGCTACGAGCAGTACTTC

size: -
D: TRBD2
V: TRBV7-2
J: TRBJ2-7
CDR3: CASGTTLYEQYF
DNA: TGTGCCAGCGGGACTACCCTCTACGAGCAGTACTTC

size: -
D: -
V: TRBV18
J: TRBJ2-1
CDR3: CASSPNQGHNEQFF
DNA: TGTGCCAGCTCACCTAATCAGGGTCACAATGAGCAGTTCTTC

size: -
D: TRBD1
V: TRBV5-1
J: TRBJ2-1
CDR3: CASSVGQGNYNEQFF
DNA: TGCGCCAGCAGCGTGGGACAGGGGAACTACAATGAGCAGTTCTTC

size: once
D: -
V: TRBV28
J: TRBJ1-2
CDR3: CASSPRAVPIF
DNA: TGTGCCAGCAGTCCCCGAGCGGTTCCAATTTTC

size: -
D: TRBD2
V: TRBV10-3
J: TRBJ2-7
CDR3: CAISDRAGGHTSYEQYF
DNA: TGTGCCATCAGTGACAGAGCGGGGGGCCACACATCCTACGAGCAGTACTTC

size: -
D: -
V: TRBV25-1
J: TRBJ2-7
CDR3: CASTPGANTYEQYF
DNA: TGTGCCAGCACACCAGGGGCGAACACCTACGAGCAGTACTTC

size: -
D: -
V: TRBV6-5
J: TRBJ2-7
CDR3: CASSWQANSYEQYF
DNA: TGTGCCAGCAGTTGGCAGGCCAACTCCTACGAGCAGTACTTC

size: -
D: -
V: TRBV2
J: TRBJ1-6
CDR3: CASSEAPGDSPLHF
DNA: TGTGCCAGCAGTGAAGCGCCAGGGGATTCACCCCTCCACTTT

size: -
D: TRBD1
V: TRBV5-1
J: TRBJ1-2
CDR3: CASSSGQARGYTF
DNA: TGCGCCAGCAGCTCCGGACAGGCACGAGGCTACACCTTC

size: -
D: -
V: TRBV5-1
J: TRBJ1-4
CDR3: CASSLARFEKLFF
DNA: TGCGCCAGCAGCTTGGCTCGGTTCGAAAAACTGTTTTTT

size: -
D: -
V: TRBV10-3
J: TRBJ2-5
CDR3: CAISSSRGEQETQYF
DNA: TGTGCCATCAGTTCTAGCAGGGGGGAACAAGAGACCCAGTACTTC

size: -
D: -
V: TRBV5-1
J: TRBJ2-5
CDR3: CASSLGGSQETQYF
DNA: TGCGCCAGCAGCTTGGGCGGCAGCCAAGAGACCCAGTACTTC

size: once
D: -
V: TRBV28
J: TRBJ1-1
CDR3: CASRGGAEAFF
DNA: TGTGCCAGCAGGGGGGGGGCTGAAGCTTTCTTT

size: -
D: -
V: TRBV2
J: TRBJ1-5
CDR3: CASSRDTDQPQHF
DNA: TGTGCCAGCAGTCGGGACACCGATCAGCCCCAGCATTTT

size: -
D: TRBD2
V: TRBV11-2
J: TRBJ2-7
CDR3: CASSHRLAGDHEQYF
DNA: TGTGCCAGCAGCCACCGACTAGCGGGGGACCACGAGCAGTACTTC